Listed here is a single T cell receptor beta chain. The antigen remains unidentified. Profiled with immunoSEQ multiplex PCR; TCRdb holds only in-frame clones, not every one. The sample has 150,000 to 200,000 clones, about 90% seen once. This entry belongs to a study of cytomegalovirus exposure and HLA in healthy donors. The study's findings and limits: Both high specificity and high sensitivity reportedly marked the classifier's diagnosis of cytomegalovirus status. Most TCR sequences were rare, but some public TCRs occurred in many donors.

Sequenced sample: PBMCs. This TCR derives from a woman aged 18-29 years in good health and CMV-seropositive.

This CDR3 reads CASSYRWGDYGYTF. In DNA, the CDR3 is TGTGCCAGCAGTTACCGGTGGGGGGACTATGGCTACACCTTC. The chain employs TRBV6-5 and TRBJ1-2, with TRBD1 as a possible D gene (5 bases). The CDR3 covers 14 residues. Trimming removed 2 bases from V and 3 bases from J, with 10 bases in between. The germline CDR1 and CDR2 sequences are MNHEY and SVGAGI.